Listed below are T cell receptor beta chains from one sample, sequenced in a study of regulatory T cells in long-lasting Graves disease. TCRdb fed the multiplex PCR reads into MiXCR, producing one record per CDR3 protein. The table records 620,000 or so distinct CDR3 sequences, about 15% of them present only once. These data were also reused for a study on T cells in Graves' hyperthyroidism and ophthalmopathy.

This material consisted of peripheral blood mononuclear cells (PBMCs), taken at new diagnosis, from a patient treated with antithyroid drugs. The receptors stem from a woman between 25 and 40 years old with Graves disease. The CDR3 runs from the conserved cysteine through the conserved F or W. A D gene is named only where the DNA matches it firmly. Clone size is not always given. Where it is, it says once, few, many or a class for expanded clones.

TRBJ2-7 - TRBV29-1 - TGCAGCGTTGAACGCGGGAACCACGAGCAGTACTTC CSVERGNHEQYF
TRBJ1-1 - TRBV7-9 few TGTGCCAGCAACGAGGGCAGACTAGGGAACACTGAAGCTTTCTTT CASNEGRLGNTEAFF
TRBJ1-5 TRBD1 TRBV6-1 - TGTGCCAGCAGTGACAGGGGGCCGAGCAATCAGCCCCAGCATTTT CASSDRGPSNQPQHF
TRBJ2-7 - TRBV29-1 few TGCAGCGTTGGAGGGCGCTATGGGACTCCCCAGGGGAGCTCCTACGAGCAGTACTTC CSVGGRYGTPQGSSYEQYF
TRBJ1-5 - TRBV2 many TGTGCCAGCAGTGAGCAGCTAAATCAGCCCCAGCATTTT CASSEQLNQPQHF
TRBJ2-6 - TRBV11-1 many TGTGCCAGCACCTTCTCTGGGGCCAACGTCCTGACTTTC CASTFSGANVLTF
TRBJ1-5 TRBD1 TRBV6-1 many TGTGCCAGCAGTGAAGGGACCGGGACAGGGCGTATTCAGCCCCAGCATTTT CASSEGTGTGRIQPQHF
TRBJ1-1 - TRBV27 many TGTGCCAGCAGGTTGCAGGGGTACACTGAAGCTTTCTTT CASRLQGYTEAFF
TRBJ2-1 TRBD2 TRBV19 - TGTGCCAGTACCTTGGGACTAGCGGGCTACAATGAGCAGTTCTTC CASTLGLAGYNEQFF
TRBJ1-3 - TRBV5-1 few TGCGCCAGCAGCTTGGCGGCAGGCTCTGGAAACACCATATATTTT CASSLAAGSGNTIYF
TRBJ2-7 TRBD1 TRBV2 few TGTGCCAGCAGTGACGCGGGACAGGGGATCGACGAGCAGTACTTC CASSDAGQGIDEQYF
TRBJ2-4 - TRBV24-1 few TGTGCCACCAGTGATTGGGGCCAACAAAACATTCAGTACTTC CATSDWGQQNIQYF
TRBJ2-1 - TRBV20-1 - TGCAGTGCATCGCGGGGTTCGTGGAATGAGCAGTTCTTC CSASRGSWNEQFF
TRBJ1-1 TRBD1 TRBV6-5 - TGTGCCAGCAGTTACGAAACCCTGGACAGGGTTACTGAAGCTTTCTTT CASSYETLDRVTEAFF
TRBJ1-4 - TRBV5-5 - TGTGCCAGCAGCCGGACGCCGACTAATGAAAAACTGTTTTTT CASSRTPTNEKLFF
TRBJ2-1 - TRBV2 many TGTGCCAGCAGCCGGGGGTTGGGGATGAACAATGAGCAGTTCTTC CASSRGLGMNNEQFF
TRBJ2-3 TRBD2 TRBV20-1 many TGCAGTGCTCTCCCTTGGGGGGGAGATGTCACAGATACGCAGTATTTT CSALPWGGDVTDTQYF
TRBJ2-1 - TRBV6-1 few TGTGCCAGCAGTGAACATGGGCAGGGGCGGATCAATGAGCAGTTCTTC CASSEHGQGRINEQFF
TRBJ2-6 TRBD1 TRBV9 few TGTGCCAGCAGCGGTTCGACAGGGTCTGTGGCCAACGTCCTGACTTTC CASSGSTGSVANVLTF
TRBJ2-2 - TRBV30 few TGTGCCTGGAGTGTACTTCGTGGTAGAACCGGGGAGCTGTTTTTT CAWSVLRGRTGELFF
TRBJ2-7 - TRBV7-2 - TGTGCCAGCAGCTTAGGGTGGGGAAACTACGAGCAGTACTTC CASSLGWGNYEQYF
TRBJ2-1 - TRBV20-1 many TGCAGTGCTAGACGGGGAATAACTAATGAGCAGTTCTTC CSARRGITNEQFF
TRBJ2-1 - TRBV29-1 - TGCAGCGTAGTTAGCCTGTGGGGAGTTTACAATGAGCAGTTCTTC CSVVSLWGVYNEQFF
TRBJ1-1 - TRBV11-2 many TGTGCCAGCAGCCCCAATTATCGGACCGACACTGAAGCTTTCTTT CASSPNYRTDTEAFF
TRBJ2-1 TRBD1 TRBV7-3 many TGTGCCAGCAGCCCAAGTCCCGGGACAGATTACAATGAGCAGTTCTTC CASSPSPGTDYNEQFF
TRBJ2-3 TRBD1 TRBV30 few TGTGCCTGGGCACAGGGACAGGCTAGCACAGATACGCAGTATTTT CAWAQGQASTDTQYF
TRBJ1-3 - TRBV15 - TGTGCCACCAGCAGAGATCCAGGGGCCTCTGGAAACACCATATATTTT CATSRDPGASGNTIYF
TRBJ1-5 TRBD1 TRBV12-3/TRBV12-4 many TGTGCCAGCACCCGACAGGGCCAACTGCATCAGCCCCAGCATTTT CASTRQGQLHQPQHF
TRBJ1-5 - TRBV7-2 - TGTGCCAGCAGCCCCCACACGGCAGGCGACCAGCCCCAGCATTTT CASSPHTAGDQPQHF
TRBJ2-3 - TRBV11-1 few TGTGCCAGCAGCTTAGGGGGCAGGGCCACAGATACGCAGTATTTT CASSLGGRATDTQYF